The rows below give T cell receptor beta chains drawn from one sample of a study of regulatory T cells in long-lasting Graves disease. In TCRdb, the multiplex PCR reads were re-called with MiXCR into one record per CDR3 protein. Altogether 500,000 to 700,000 distinct CDR3 sequences are present, 16% being singletons, with the ten largest covering 18%. This sample was also put to use in a study of T cells in Graves' hyperthyroidism and ophthalmopathy.

Sequenced here: peripheral blood mononuclear cells (PBMCs), sampled at new diagnosis, from a patient treated with antithyroid drugs. These TCRs come from a woman between 25 and 40 years old with Graves disease. CDR3s include the opening cysteine and the closing phenylalanine or tryptophan. A D gene is named only where the DNA matches it firmly. A clone size is listed for some rows: how often the clone was seen (once, few, many), or a class if it is expanded.

j_gene: TRBJ1-3
v_gene: TRBV7-8
d_gene: -
abundance: few
CDR3nt: TGTGCCAGCAGCCCCACGGGGGTAGTGGGAAACACCATATATTTT
CDR3aa: CASSPTGVVGNTIYF

j_gene: TRBJ2-2
v_gene: TRBV18
d_gene: -
abundance: once
CDR3nt: TGTGCCAGCTCACCACCGGGCCGCAGTAAGAACACCGGGGAGCTGTTTTTT
CDR3aa: CASSPPGRSKNTGELFF

j_gene: TRBJ2-7
v_gene: TRBV3-1
d_gene: -
abundance: few
CDR3nt: TGTGCCAGCAGCCAAGTGTGGGACCAAACCTACGAGCAGTACTTC
CDR3aa: CASSQVWDQTYEQYF

j_gene: TRBJ1-6
v_gene: TRBV20-1
d_gene: TRBD1
abundance: many
CDR3nt: TGCAGTGCTAGTCGGGACAGGCTCGTCCTCCACTTT
CDR3aa: CSASRDRLVLHF

j_gene: TRBJ1-1
v_gene: TRBV2
d_gene: -
abundance: many
CDR3nt: TGTGCCAGCAGTACCCAAAGGTTTACCCCGAACACTGAAGCTTTCTTT
CDR3aa: CASSTQRFTPNTEAFF

j_gene: TRBJ1-1
v_gene: TRBV4-1
d_gene: -
abundance: few
CDR3nt: TGCGCCAGCAGCCAAGCAGGGGCCGGGGAAGCTTTCTTT
CDR3aa: CASSQAGAGEAFF

j_gene: TRBJ2-5
v_gene: TRBV11-2
d_gene: TRBD2
abundance: many
CDR3nt: TGTGCCAGCAGCTCAAAGGGACTAGCGGGAGTTCGTGAGACCCAGTACTTC
CDR3aa: CASSSKGLAGVRETQYF

j_gene: TRBJ1-2
v_gene: TRBV20-1
d_gene: -
abundance: -
CDR3nt: TGCAGTGCTAGAAGGGATTTACGCCCCTATGGCTACACCTTC
CDR3aa: CSARRDLRPYGYTF

j_gene: TRBJ2-5
v_gene: TRBV29-1
d_gene: -
abundance: few
CDR3nt: TGCAGCGTTTGGAGGGGGGGCCTGGAAGAGACCCAGTACTTC
CDR3aa: CSVWRGGLEETQYF

j_gene: TRBJ2-1
v_gene: TRBV10-3
d_gene: -
abundance: few
CDR3nt: TGTGCCATCAGTGACCTAGCCCCCTACAATGAGCAGTTCTTC
CDR3aa: CAISDLAPYNEQFF

j_gene: TRBJ2-1
v_gene: TRBV6-2/TRBV6-3
d_gene: -
abundance: many
CDR3nt: TGTGCCAGCAGTTCCTCCGGGACCCGTTGGGGTGAGCAGTTCTTC
CDR3aa: CASSSSGTRWGEQFF

j_gene: TRBJ1-5
v_gene: TRBV24-1
d_gene: -
abundance: many
CDR3nt: TGTGCCACCAGCCCTGGGGATACTCCCATCCAGCCCCAGCATTTT
CDR3aa: CATSPGDTPIQPQHF

j_gene: TRBJ2-5
v_gene: TRBV2
d_gene: -
abundance: -
CDR3nt: TGTGCCAGCAGTGACTTTCGACTGGGGGGAGAGAACCAAGAGACCCAGTACTTC
CDR3aa: CASSDFRLGGENQETQYF

j_gene: TRBJ1-2
v_gene: TRBV12-3/TRBV12-4
d_gene: -
abundance: -
CDR3nt: TGTGCCAGCAGGCCCAACAGGGTGGGCGGCTACACCTTC
CDR3aa: CASRPNRVGGYTF

j_gene: TRBJ1-2
v_gene: TRBV29-1
d_gene: -
abundance: many
CDR3nt: TGCAGCGTTGAGAGCGGGTATGGCTACACCTTC
CDR3aa: CSVESGYGYTF

j_gene: TRBJ2-5
v_gene: TRBV20-1
d_gene: -
abundance: many
CDR3nt: TGCAGTGCTAGAGATATCGAGTGGGAGACCCAGTACTTC
CDR3aa: CSARDIEWETQYF

j_gene: TRBJ2-1
v_gene: TRBV5-1
d_gene: -
abundance: -
CDR3nt: TGCGCCAGCAGCTTGGGGGCAGGGACAAGGAATGAGCAGTTCTTC
CDR3aa: CASSLGAGTRNEQFF

j_gene: TRBJ2-1
v_gene: TRBV12-3/TRBV12-4
d_gene: TRBD2
abundance: few
CDR3nt: TGTGCCAGCAGTTTTGGGCCGGCGAGACTAGCCGCGGATGAGCAGTTCTTC
CDR3aa: CASSFGPARLAADEQFF

j_gene: TRBJ1-4
v_gene: TRBV3-1
d_gene: -
abundance: -
CDR3nt: TGTGCCAGCAGCCACAGCTTATATTACAGGGCAACTAATGAAAAACTGTTTTTT
CDR3aa: CASSHSLYYRATNEKLFF

j_gene: TRBJ2-7
v_gene: TRBV9
d_gene: TRBD1
abundance: many
CDR3nt: TGTGCCAGCAGCTCACAGGGGGCCTACGAGCAGTACTTC
CDR3aa: CASSSQGAYEQYF

j_gene: TRBJ1-6
v_gene: TRBV5-4
d_gene: -
abundance: few
CDR3nt: TGTGCCAGCAGAATCAATAGGGACTCACCCCTCCACTTT
CDR3aa: CASRINRDSPLHF

j_gene: TRBJ1-5
v_gene: TRBV27
d_gene: -
abundance: many
CDR3nt: TGTGCCAGCAGTTTAAGGCCGGGGAGTGATCAGCCCCAGCATTTT
CDR3aa: CASSLRPGSDQPQHF

j_gene: TRBJ2-7
v_gene: TRBV20-1
d_gene: TRBD2
abundance: few
CDR3nt: TGCAGTGCTAGGGGGGGAGGTAGCGGGAAGTACGAGCAGTACTTC
CDR3aa: CSARGGGSGKYEQYF

j_gene: TRBJ1-2
v_gene: TRBV27
d_gene: -
abundance: few
CDR3nt: TGTGCCAGCAGGTATCAGGGGTCCGCCCGTTATGGCTACACCTTC
CDR3aa: CASRYQGSARYGYTF

j_gene: TRBJ1-5
v_gene: TRBV6-1
d_gene: -
abundance: -
CDR3nt: TGTGCCAGCTTATCCGAGGCAGGCTGGGGCAATCAGCCCCAGCATTTT
CDR3aa: CASLSEAGWGNQPQHF

j_gene: TRBJ1-5
v_gene: TRBV4-2
d_gene: TRBD1
abundance: few
CDR3nt: TGTGCCAGCAGCCCGCGCGACAGGGGGCTTTTTCAGCCCCAGCATTTT
CDR3aa: CASSPRDRGLFQPQHF

j_gene: TRBJ1-1
v_gene: TRBV18
d_gene: TRBD1
abundance: few
CDR3nt: TGTGCCAGCTCACGCCTCAACAGGGGAGACACTGAAGCTTTCTTT
CDR3aa: CASSRLNRGDTEAFF

j_gene: TRBJ1-2
v_gene: TRBV19
d_gene: -
abundance: -
CDR3nt: TGTGCCAGTAGTACCTGGACAGTTCCTAACTATGGCCACACCTTC
CDR3aa: CASSTWTVPNYGHTF

j_gene: TRBJ1-5
v_gene: TRBV6-1
d_gene: -
abundance: few
CDR3nt: TGTGCCAGCAGCCCTATCTCCGGCCAGCCCCAGCATTTT
CDR3aa: CASSPISGQPQHF

j_gene: TRBJ2-2
v_gene: TRBV2
d_gene: -
abundance: many
CDR3nt: TGTGCCAGCAGCCCCCTTGCCGGGGGTACCGGGGAGCTGTTTTTT
CDR3aa: CASSPLAGGTGELFF

j_gene: TRBJ1-4
v_gene: TRBV9
d_gene: -
abundance: few
CDR3nt: TGTGCCAGCAGCGTAGGGTTGTTCGGGGGGAGCGAAAAACTGTTTTTT
CDR3aa: CASSVGLFGGSEKLFF

j_gene: TRBJ2-7
v_gene: TRBV25-1
d_gene: -
abundance: -
CDR3nt: TGTGCCAGCAGGGGGATTGGGAGATACGAGCAGTACTTC
CDR3aa: CASRGIGRYEQYF

j_gene: TRBJ2-6
v_gene: TRBV30
d_gene: -
abundance: many
CDR3nt: TGTGCCTGGAGTCCAGGGGTTTCAGGGGCCAACGTCCTGACTTTC
CDR3aa: CAWSPGVSGANVLTF

j_gene: TRBJ1-1
v_gene: TRBV2
d_gene: TRBD1
abundance: many
CDR3nt: TGTGCCACCTGGGGACAGCTGAACACTGAAGCTTTCTTT
CDR3aa: CATWGQLNTEAFF

j_gene: TRBJ2-1
v_gene: TRBV19
d_gene: -
abundance: -
CDR3nt: TGTGCCAGATCCCTCGCTGAGCAGTTCTTC
CDR3aa: CARSLAEQFF

j_gene: TRBJ2-1
v_gene: TRBV6-1
d_gene: TRBD2
abundance: many
CDR3nt: TGTGCCAGCGCGCGTTATTTCGCGGGAGGTATAAATGAGCAGTTCTTC
CDR3aa: CASARYFAGGINEQFF

j_gene: TRBJ2-7
v_gene: TRBV12-3/TRBV12-4
d_gene: TRBD1
abundance: -
CDR3nt: TGTGCCAGCGGGATTCTTCTGACAGGGGGCAACGAGCAGTACTTC
CDR3aa: CASGILLTGGNEQYF

j_gene: TRBJ1-6
v_gene: TRBV20-1
d_gene: -
abundance: -
CDR3nt: TGCAGTGCTAGAGATGGGAGGGAAGCAGGGAGAGGGTCACCCCTCCACTTT
CDR3aa: CSARDGREAGRGSPLHF

j_gene: TRBJ1-5
v_gene: TRBV7-7
d_gene: TRBD1
abundance: few
CDR3nt: TGTGCTAGCAGCCTCAGATGGGACAGGGGGGTCCGCCAGCCCCAGCATTTT
CDR3aa: CASSLRWDRGVRQPQHF

j_gene: TRBJ1-2
v_gene: TRBV3-1
d_gene: -
abundance: -
CDR3nt: TGTGCCAGCAGTCCGGGACCGCACTATGGCTACACCTTC
CDR3aa: CASSPGPHYGYTF

j_gene: TRBJ2-7
v_gene: TRBV7-9
d_gene: -
abundance: many
CDR3nt: TGTGCCAGCAGTTTGGGCGGGACCTACGAGCAGTACTTC
CDR3aa: CASSLGGTYEQYF

j_gene: TRBJ1-5
v_gene: TRBV20-1
d_gene: -
abundance: many
CDR3nt: TGCAGTGCCCACCCTAACGGGGTAAGGGACCCTAATCAGCCCCAGCATTTT
CDR3aa: CSAHPNGVRDPNQPQHF

j_gene: TRBJ1-5
v_gene: TRBV6-1
d_gene: TRBD1
abundance: few
CDR3nt: TGTGCCAGCAGCCACGACAGGGGGCTTAATCAGCCCCAGCATTTT
CDR3aa: CASSHDRGLNQPQHF

j_gene: TRBJ2-1
v_gene: TRBV29-1
d_gene: TRBD2
abundance: few
CDR3nt: TGCAGCGTTGTCGAACTAGCGGGAGTCGGAAATGAGCAGTTCTTC
CDR3aa: CSVVELAGVGNEQFF

j_gene: TRBJ2-7
v_gene: TRBV28
d_gene: -
abundance: -
CDR3nt: TGTGCCAGCACCTCTTTTTACGAGCAGTACTTC
CDR3aa: CASTSFYEQYF

j_gene: TRBJ2-2
v_gene: TRBV6-5
d_gene: TRBD2
abundance: many
CDR3nt: TGTGCCAGCAGTTATGCTCGTAAAGGACTAGCGGTAGGGGAGCTGTTTTTT
CDR3aa: CASSYARKGLAVGELFF

j_gene: TRBJ2-1
v_gene: TRBV20-1
d_gene: TRBD2
abundance: -
CDR3nt: TGCAGTGCGAGAGGAAATAGCGGGAGCTCCTACAATGAGCAGTTCTTC
CDR3aa: CSARGNSGSSYNEQFF

j_gene: TRBJ2-1
v_gene: TRBV24-1
d_gene: -
abundance: many
CDR3nt: TGTGCCACCAGTGATTACCAGGGGGGCTCCTACAATGAGCAGTTCTTC
CDR3aa: CATSDYQGGSYNEQFF

j_gene: TRBJ2-1
v_gene: TRBV7-8
d_gene: TRBD2
abundance: -
CDR3nt: TGTGCCAGCAGCCCCCTAGCGGGAGGGCCGGGGTACAATGAGCAGTTCTTC
CDR3aa: CASSPLAGGPGYNEQFF

j_gene: TRBJ2-5
v_gene: TRBV9
d_gene: TRBD1
abundance: few
CDR3nt: TGTGCCAGCAGCGGAACCGGGACAGCAATAGAGACCCAGTACTTC
CDR3aa: CASSGTGTAIETQYF

j_gene: TRBJ2-7
v_gene: TRBV7-9
d_gene: -
abundance: few
CDR3nt: TGTGCCAGCAGCTTAGCCCTTAACGAGCAGTACTTC
CDR3aa: CASSLALNEQYF

j_gene: TRBJ1-5
v_gene: TRBV6-2/TRBV6-3
d_gene: -
abundance: few
CDR3nt: TGTGCCAGCAGTTACAAAGGGGCCGTCCATCAGCCCCAGCATTTT
CDR3aa: CASSYKGAVHQPQHF

j_gene: TRBJ2-3
v_gene: TRBV6-1
d_gene: TRBD2
abundance: many
CDR3nt: TGTGCCAGCAAGGCGGGAGGATCCCATACGCAGTATTTT
CDR3aa: CASKAGGSHTQYF

j_gene: TRBJ1-2
v_gene: TRBV10-3
d_gene: TRBD1
abundance: -
CDR3nt: TGTGCCAGCCAGTCTGGGGACAGCTATGGCTACACCTTC
CDR3aa: CASQSGDSYGYTF

j_gene: TRBJ2-1
v_gene: TRBV11-2
d_gene: TRBD2
abundance: -
CDR3nt: TGTGCCAGCAGCATCAGGTTAAGCGGGAGCTCCTACAATGAGCAGTTCTTC
CDR3aa: CASSIRLSGSSYNEQFF